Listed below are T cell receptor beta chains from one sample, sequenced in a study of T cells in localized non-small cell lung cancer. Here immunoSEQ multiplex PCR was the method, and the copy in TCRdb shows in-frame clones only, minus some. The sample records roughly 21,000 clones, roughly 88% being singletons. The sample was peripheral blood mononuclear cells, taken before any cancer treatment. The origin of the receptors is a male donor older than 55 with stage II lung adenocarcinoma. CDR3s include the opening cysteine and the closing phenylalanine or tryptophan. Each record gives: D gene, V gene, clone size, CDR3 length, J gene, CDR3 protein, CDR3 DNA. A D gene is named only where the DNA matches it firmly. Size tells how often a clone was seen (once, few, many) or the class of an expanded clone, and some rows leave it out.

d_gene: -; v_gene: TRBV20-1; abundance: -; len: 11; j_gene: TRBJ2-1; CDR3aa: CSAEGHLEQFF; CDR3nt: TGCAGTGCTGAGGGGCACCTTGAGCAGTTCTTC
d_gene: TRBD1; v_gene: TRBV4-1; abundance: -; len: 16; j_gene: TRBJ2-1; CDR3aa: CASSQNRQGDLDEQFF; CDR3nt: TGCGCCAGCAGCCAAAACCGACAGGGGGACCTCGATGAGCAGTTCTTC
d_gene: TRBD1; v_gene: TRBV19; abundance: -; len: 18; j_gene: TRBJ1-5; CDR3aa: CASSRQGALSYSNQPQHF; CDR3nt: TGTGCCAGTAGTCGACAGGGGGCCCTTAGTTATAGCAATCAGCCCCAGCATTTT
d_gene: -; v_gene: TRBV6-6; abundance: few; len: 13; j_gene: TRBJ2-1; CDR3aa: CASSYGGRGEQFF; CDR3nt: TGTGCCAGCAGTTACGGTGGTCGGGGTGAGCAGTTCTTC
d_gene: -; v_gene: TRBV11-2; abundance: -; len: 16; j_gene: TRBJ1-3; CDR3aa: CASSLERRRSGNTIYF; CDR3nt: TGTGCCAGCAGCTTAGAAAGAAGACGCTCTGGAAACACCATATATTTT
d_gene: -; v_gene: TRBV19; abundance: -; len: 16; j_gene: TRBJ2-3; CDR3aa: CASSMGQAGGSDTQYF; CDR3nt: TGTGCCAGTAGTATGGGACAGGCCGGGGGGTCAGATACGCAGTATTTT
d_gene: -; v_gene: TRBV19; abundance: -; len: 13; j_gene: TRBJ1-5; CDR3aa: CASSIASNQPQHF; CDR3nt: TGTGCCAGTAGTATAGCCTCTAATCAGCCCCAGCATTTT
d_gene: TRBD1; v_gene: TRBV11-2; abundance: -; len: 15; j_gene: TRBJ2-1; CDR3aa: CASSSRGLAYNEQFF; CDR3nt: TGTGCCAGCAGCTCGAGGGGGCTTGCCTACAATGAGCAGTTCTTC
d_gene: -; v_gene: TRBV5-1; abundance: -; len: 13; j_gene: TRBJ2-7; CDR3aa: CASSSYTEGEQYF; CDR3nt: TGCGCCAGCAGCTCGTACACGGAAGGCGAGCAGTACTTC
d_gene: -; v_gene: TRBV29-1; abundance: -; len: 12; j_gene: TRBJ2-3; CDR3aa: CSVSIDTDTQYF; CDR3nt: TGCAGCGTTTCCATAGACACAGATACGCAGTATTTT
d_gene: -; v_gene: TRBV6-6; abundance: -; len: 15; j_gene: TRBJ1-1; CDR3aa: CASSYGVGGFTEAFF; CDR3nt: TGTGCCAGCAGTTACGGGGTAGGGGGGTTCACTGAAGCTTTCTTT
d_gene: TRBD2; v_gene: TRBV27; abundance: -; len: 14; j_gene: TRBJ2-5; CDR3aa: CASSPGTRGETQYF; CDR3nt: TGTGCCAGCAGTCCCGGGACTAGAGGAGAGACCCAGTACTTC
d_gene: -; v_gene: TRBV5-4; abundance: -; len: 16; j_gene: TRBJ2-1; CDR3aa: CASSWGGGNSYNEQFF; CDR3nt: TGTGCCAGCAGCTGGGGGGGCGGGAATTCCTACAATGAGCAGTTCTTC
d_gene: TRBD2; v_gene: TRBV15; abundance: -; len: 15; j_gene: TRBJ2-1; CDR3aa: CATSRGAGEYNEQFF; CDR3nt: TGTGCCACCAGCCGGGGAGCGGGAGAGTACAATGAGCAGTTCTTC
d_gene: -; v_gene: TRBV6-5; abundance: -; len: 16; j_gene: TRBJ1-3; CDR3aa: CASSFRRIDSGNTIYF; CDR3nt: TGTGCCAGCAGTTTCCGACGGATCGACTCTGGAAACACCATATATTTT
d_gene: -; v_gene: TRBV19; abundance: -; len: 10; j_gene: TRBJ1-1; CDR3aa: CATRRGLAFF; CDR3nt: TGTGCCACCCGAAGGGGCCTGGCTTTCTTT
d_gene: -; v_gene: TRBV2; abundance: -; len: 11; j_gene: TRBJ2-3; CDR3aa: CASSGTPGGHF; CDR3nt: TGTGCCAGCAGTGGCACACCAGGCGGCCATTTT
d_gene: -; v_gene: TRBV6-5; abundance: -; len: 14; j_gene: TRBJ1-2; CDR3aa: CASSYSVRVDGYTF; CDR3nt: TGTGCCAGCAGTTACTCGGTCAGGGTGGATGGCTACACCTTC
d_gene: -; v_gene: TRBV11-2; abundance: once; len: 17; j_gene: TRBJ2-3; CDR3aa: CASSLGISGGATDTQYF; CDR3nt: TGTGCCAGCAGCTTGGGCATTTCTGGCGGTGCCACAGATACGCAGTATTTT
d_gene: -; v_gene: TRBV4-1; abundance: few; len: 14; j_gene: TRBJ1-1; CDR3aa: CASSQNGPNTEAFF; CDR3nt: TGCGCCAGCAGCCAGAACGGACCGAACACTGAAGCTTTCTTT
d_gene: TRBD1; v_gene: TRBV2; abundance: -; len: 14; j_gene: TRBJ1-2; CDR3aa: CASSPNGQVGGYTF; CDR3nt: TGTGCCAGCAGCCCTAACGGACAGGTCGGGGGCTACACCTTC
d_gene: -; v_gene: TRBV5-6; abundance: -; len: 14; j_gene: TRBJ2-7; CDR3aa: CASSLVGTSREQHF; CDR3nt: TGTGCCAGCAGCTTGGTTGGTACCTCACGGGAGCAGCACTTC
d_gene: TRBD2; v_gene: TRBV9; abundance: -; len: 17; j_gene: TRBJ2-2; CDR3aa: CASSVGLAGSNTGELFF; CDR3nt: TGTGCCAGCAGCGTCGGACTAGCGGGATCGAACACCGGGGAGCTGTTTTTT
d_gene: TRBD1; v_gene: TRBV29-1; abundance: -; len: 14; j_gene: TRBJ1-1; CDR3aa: CSVETGETNTEAFF; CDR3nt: TGCAGCGTTGAGACAGGGGAGACGAACACTGAAGCTTTCTTT
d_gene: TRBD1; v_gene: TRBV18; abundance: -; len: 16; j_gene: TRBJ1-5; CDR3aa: CASSPGQGIGNQPQHF; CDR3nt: TGTGCCAGCTCACCGGGACAGGGAATTGGCAATCAGCCCCAGCATTTT
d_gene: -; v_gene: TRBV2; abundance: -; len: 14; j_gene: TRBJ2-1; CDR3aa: CASSELQALGEQFF; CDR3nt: TGTGCCAGCAGTGAATTACAGGCCCTTGGGGAGCAGTTCTTC
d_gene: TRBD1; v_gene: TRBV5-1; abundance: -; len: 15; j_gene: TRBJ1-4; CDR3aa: CASSRGQAINEKLFF; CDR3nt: TGCGCCAGCAGCCGAGGACAGGCGATTAATGAAAAACTGTTTTTT
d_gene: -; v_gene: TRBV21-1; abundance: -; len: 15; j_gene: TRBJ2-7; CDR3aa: CASSKGSLDSYEQYF; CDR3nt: TGTGCCAGCAGCAAAGGCAGCCTCGACTCCTACGAGCAGTACTTC
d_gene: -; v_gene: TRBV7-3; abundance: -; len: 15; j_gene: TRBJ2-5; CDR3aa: CASSAQGGGLETQYF; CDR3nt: TGTGCCAGCAGCGCCCAAGGCGGGGGCCTCGAGACCCAGTACTTC
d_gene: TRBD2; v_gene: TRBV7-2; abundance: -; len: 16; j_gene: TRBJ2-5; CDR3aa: CASRYPSGIVQETQYF; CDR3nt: TGTGCCAGCAGGTATCCTAGCGGGATTGTCCAAGAGACCCAGTACTTC
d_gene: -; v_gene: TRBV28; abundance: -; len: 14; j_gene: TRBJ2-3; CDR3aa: CASSFVAGTDTQYF; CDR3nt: TGTGCCAGCAGTTTTGTAGCGGGCACAGATACGCAGTATTTT
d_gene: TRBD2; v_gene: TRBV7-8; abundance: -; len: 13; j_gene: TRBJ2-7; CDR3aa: CASTPGGAYEQYF; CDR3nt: TGTGCCAGCACCCCCGGGGGGGCCTACGAGCAGTACTTC
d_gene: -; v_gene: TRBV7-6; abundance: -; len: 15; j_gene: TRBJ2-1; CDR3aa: CASSHELAPYNEQFF; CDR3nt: TGTGCCAGCAGCCACGAGCTAGCACCCTACAATGAGCAGTTCTTC
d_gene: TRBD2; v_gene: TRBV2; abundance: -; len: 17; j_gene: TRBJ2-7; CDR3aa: CASSRTGTSLGVYEQYF; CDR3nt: TGTGCCAGCAGCCGCACCGGGACTAGTCTAGGGGTCTACGAGCAGTACTTC
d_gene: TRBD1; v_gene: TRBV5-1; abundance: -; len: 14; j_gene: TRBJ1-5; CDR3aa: CASSQGQGNQPQHF; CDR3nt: TGCGCCAGCAGCCAAGGACAGGGGAATCAGCCCCAGCATTTT
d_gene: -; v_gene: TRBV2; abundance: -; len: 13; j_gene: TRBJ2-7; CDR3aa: CASSVRGPYEQYF; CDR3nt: TGTGCCAGCAGTGTTAGGGGACCATACGAGCAGTACTTC
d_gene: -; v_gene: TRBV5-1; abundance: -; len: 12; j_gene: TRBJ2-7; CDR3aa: CASSSTSYEQYF; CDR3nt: TGCGCCAGCAGCTCGACCTCCTACGAGCAGTACTTC
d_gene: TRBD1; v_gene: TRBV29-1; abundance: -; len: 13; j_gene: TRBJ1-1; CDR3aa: CSGKGQQNTEAFF; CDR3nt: TGCAGCGGGAAGGGACAGCAGAACACTGAAGCTTTCTTT
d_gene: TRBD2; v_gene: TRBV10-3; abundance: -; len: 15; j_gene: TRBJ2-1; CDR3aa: CAISEPGGGINEQFF; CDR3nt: TGTGCCATCAGTGAGCCCGGCGGGGGAATCAATGAGCAGTTCTTC
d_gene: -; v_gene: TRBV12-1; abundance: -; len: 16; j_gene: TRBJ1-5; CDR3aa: CASSIGGRQGVTPQHF; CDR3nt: TGTGCCAGCAGCATTGGAGGTCGGCAGGGGGTAACGCCCCAGCATTTT
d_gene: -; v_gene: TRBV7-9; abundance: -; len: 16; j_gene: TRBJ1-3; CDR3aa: CASSLAGAHSGNTIYF; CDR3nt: TGTGCCAGCAGCTTAGCGGGTGCCCACTCTGGAAACACCATATATTTT
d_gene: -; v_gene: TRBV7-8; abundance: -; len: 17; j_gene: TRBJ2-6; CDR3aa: CASTETRGGSGANVLTF; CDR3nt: TGTGCCAGCACCGAGACAAGAGGGGGCTCTGGGGCCAACGTCCTGACTTTC
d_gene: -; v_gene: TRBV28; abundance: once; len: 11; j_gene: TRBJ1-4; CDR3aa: CASMEDEKLFF; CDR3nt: TGTGCCAGCATGGAGGATGAAAAACTGTTTTTT
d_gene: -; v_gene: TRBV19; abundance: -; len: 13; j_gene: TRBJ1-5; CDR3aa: CASSIAGNQPQHF; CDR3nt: TGTGCCAGTAGTATAGCAGGGAATCAGCCCCAGCATTTT
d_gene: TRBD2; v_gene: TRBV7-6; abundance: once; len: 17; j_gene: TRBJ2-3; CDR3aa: CASSEGLAGGGTDTQYF; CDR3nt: TGTGCCAGCAGTGAGGGGCTAGCGGGAGGAGGAACAGATACGCAGTATTTT
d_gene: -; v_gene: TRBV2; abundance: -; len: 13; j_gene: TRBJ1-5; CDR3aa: CASTGETGQPQHF; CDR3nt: TGTGCCAGCACGGGGGAAACGGGTCAGCCCCAGCATTTT